Included here is one T cell receptor (beta chain) sequence, with context. The antigen it binds to is not known. No base quality information exists; no much larger clone differs at one position. The collaborating institutions used their own protocols to collect whole blood in K2EDTA tubes. For TCRbeta analysis, collaborator samples were shipped as frozen whole blood, as isolated PBMCs, or as DNA extracted from either sample type. This entry is derived from a study of blood T cell repertoires in COVID-19 (dated by TCRdb to the early 2020s). Concerning the study at large: Samples covering the acute and convalescent phases of COVID-19 were provided by collaborators in the United States, Italy and Spain. The prospective study material was composed of cDNA or gDNA derived from T cells, B-cell-depleted T cells, or PBMCs. Deeply sampled blood TCRbeta repertoires from subjects exposed to, actively infected with, or recovered from COVID-19 were included in the dataset. The repertoires were released in a freely available public database intended as a resource for research on the immune response to SARS-CoV-2. Samples came from the ongoing ImmuneRACE study (first 160 participants) plus 1,254 subjects from 6 global collaborators. Nearly every sample came with metadata listing a de-identified subject ID, COVID-19 status, age in years and sex. HLA class I and class II types, where available, came from metadata supplied by the sample provider rather than from assay-based typing. Beyond this particular receptor, the publication reports: How much clinical and demographic metadata was included differed by source and by participant, and the metadata was provided uncurated.

From the cysteine up to the phenylalanine, the CDR3 has a length of 16 residues. Left in the record is the CDR3 DNA by itself, 48 bases read in frame from the first base. CDR1 and CDR2, looked up from the germline V gene, are MGHRA and YSYEKL. For this chain, trimming is 4 bases at the V end and 0 bases at the J end, and the number of junction bases without a gene match is 5. TCRbeta CDR3 regions were amplified from genomic DNA using the immunoSEQ Assay, a bias-controlled multiplex PCR. Turning to the authors' computational methods: The number of nucleated cells in each sample was estimated from the amplification of reference gene primers within the assay. Sequence reads were collapsed and filtered to measure the absolute abundance of every unique TCRbeta CDR3 rearrangement. Productive Simpson clonality was computed per sample as the square root of Simpson's diversity index over productive rearrangements. Drawn from immuneACCESS, this table holds only the in-frame rearrangements with V and J called that TCRdb kept. Clones are partly lost; checked studies trace under half to an unresolved V gene and leave the rest unexplained. D and trimming come from the DNA, and the V and J calls and clone size come from that table. The table for this sample lists more than 85,000 clones; less than 85% of them were counted only once. The top ten clonotypes cover 3.8% of the sample.

Specimen: peripheral blood. The clonotype was recovered from a woman of 80 years or more with acute or convalescent COVID-19. The chain joins TRBV4-1 to TRBJ2-1; 8 junctional bases match TRBD2. The CDR3 in this case is CASSPYLAGSYNEQFF. The sequence in DNA is TGCGCCAGCAGCCCCTACCTAGCGGGCTCCTACAATGAGCAGTTCTTC.